Shown below are 26 T cell receptor beta chains from a single sample sequenced in a study of OX40 agonist ivuxolimab in advanced cancers. Profiled with immunoSEQ multiplex PCR; TCRdb holds only in-frame clones, not every one. Of about 100,000 clones in the sample, roughly 95% were seen once. Here the sequenced sample was CD4+ or CD8+ T cells sorted from blood, taken in a trial of the OX40 agonist ivuxolimab. Receptors originate from an adult with an advanced solid tumor such as melanoma, head and neck, liver or kidney cancer.

The chain recombines TRBV5-6 with TRBJ1-2; D gene ambiguous. In germline, CDR1 is SGHDT, CDR2 YYEEEE. This CDR3 has 13 residues. V was pared by 4 bases and J by 7 bases, with 14 bases between. The CDR3 DNA reads as TGTGCCAGCAGCCACTACCTTGGGCCTGGCTACACCTTC. It encodes CASSHYLGPGYTF.

V gene TRBV7-2 combines with J gene TRBJ2-1, with 7 bases that match TRBD2. CDR1 SGHTA and CDR2 FQGNSA come from the germline V gene. With V trimmed by 5 bases and J by 7 bases, 5 bases remained unmatched. The CDR3 has 13 amino acids. The CDR3: CASSVGLPNEQFF. CDR3 nucleotide sequence: TGTGCCAGCAGCGTGGGACTACCGAATGAGCAGTTCTTC.

The V gene is TRBV6-1, the J gene TRBJ2-3, with D perhaps matching TRBD2 (6 bases). The V end was cut by 3 bases, the J end by 2 bases, with 12 bases between. CDR1 MNHNS and CDR2 SASEGT come from the germline V gene. The CDR3 contains 15 residues. The CDR3 loop reads CASSEGLWATDTQYF. CDR3 DNA: TGTGCCAGCAGTGAGGGACTGTGGGCCACAGATACGCAGTATTTT.

V usage is TRBV9 and J usage is TRBJ2-2; 8 positions agree with TRBD2. The CDR3 runs to 16 residues. From germline, CDR1 is SGDLS and CDR2 YYNGEE. Trimming at V came to 0 bases and at J to 3 bases, leaving 4 bases not matched to a gene. The CDR3 coding sequence is TGTGCCAGCAGCGTAGTCCAGCGGGGGCACACCGGGGAGCTGTTTTTT. Its protein is CASSVVQRGHTGELFF.

The genes are TRBV9 and TRBJ2-7; D gene uncertain. This CDR3 is built from 14 residues. Germline V lookup: CDR1 SGDLS, CDR2 YYNGEE. Trimming took off 4 bases at V and 2 bases at J, with 13 bases between the two ends. The CDR3 is CASSPDPIPYEQYF. CDR3 nucleotide sequence: TGTGCCAGCAGCCCCGACCCCATTCCCTACGAGCAGTACTTC.

The J gene is TRBJ1-2, the V gene TRBV7-2, with 7 bases aligning to TRBD1. Germline CDR1 reads SGHTA; CDR2 reads FQGNSA. J gave up 4 bases and V 4 bases, and 0 bases lay outside the gene matches. This CDR3 region has 12 residues. CDR3 loop: CASSWDSYGYTF. The CDR3 DNA reads TGTGCCAGCAGCTGGGACAGCTATGGCTACACCTTC. The full variable domain, in which reference TRBV7-2 and TRBJ1-2 provide the parts outside the CDR3, is GAGVSQSPSNKVTEKGKDVELRCDPISGHTALYWYRQSLGQGLEFLIYFQGNSAPDKSGLPSDRFSAERTGGSVSTLTIQRTQQEDSAVYLCASSWDSYGYTFGSGTRLTVV.

A note on this clone: This same CDR3 is encoded by further DNA sequences in the sample. This chain joins TRBV11-2 and TRBJ2-7; D call uncertain. The CDR3 is made up of 14 amino acids. Deletions cut 0 bases from V and 0 bases from J, with 6 bases between. In germline, CDR1 is SGHAT, CDR2 FQNNGV. The CDR3 region is CASSLDRSSYEQYF. The DNA for the CDR3 is TGTGCCAGCAGCTTAGATCGGAGCTCCTACGAGCAGTACTTC. Using reference TRBV11-2 and TRBJ2-7 for the parts outside the CDR3, the full variable domain is EAGVAQSPRYKIIEKRQSVAFWCNPISGHATLYWYQQILGQGPKLLIQFQNNGVVDDSQLPKDRFSAERLKGVDSTLKIQPAKLEDSAVYLCASSLDRSSYEQYFGPGTRLTVT.

The V and J genes are TRBV7-8 and TRBJ1-2; D is possibly TRBD1 (5 bases). Looked up from germline, CDR1 is SGHVS and CDR2 is FQNEAQ. The CDR3 covers 14 residues. Trimming took off 3 bases at V and 7 bases at J, with 15 bases between the two ends. The CDR3 reads CASSLSQGLAGYTF. CDR3 in DNA: TGTGCCAGCAGCTTGAGTCAGGGACTAGCTGGCTACACCTTC.

The chain is built from TRBV12-5 and TRBJ2-7; TRBD1 agrees at 9 bases. This CDR3 is 15 amino acids long. CDR1 is LGHNT, CDR2 FRNRAP, per germline. J gave up 5 bases and V 4 bases, and 9 bases lay outside the gene matches. Written as DNA, the CDR3 is TGTGCTAGTGGTTACTCCCGGACAGGGGCGGACGAGCAGTACTTC. This encodes CASGYSRTGADEQYF.

The chain is built from TRBV27 and TRBJ2-3; perhaps TRBD2 as D (6 bases). Germline CDR1 and CDR2: MNHEY and SMNVEV (reference sequence). The CDR3 runs to 10 residues. V lost 10 bases and J 8 bases, leaving 10 bases between the germline ends. CDR3 sequence: CAIKEGTQYF. Written as DNA, the CDR3 is TGTGCCATAAAGGAGGGTACGCAGTATTTT.

This rearrangement joins TRBV18 to TRBJ2-1, with a weak D call TRBD2 (6 bases). This CDR3 spans 15 amino acids. The germline gives CDR1 KGHSH, CDR2 LQKENI. V was pared by 2 bases and J by 8 bases, with 16 bases between. The CDR3 reads CASSPRRDSWDEQFF. The CDR3 DNA is TGTGCCAGCTCACCAAGGCGGGACTCCTGGGATGAGCAGTTCTTC.

The V and J genes are TRBV27 and TRBJ2-1, with 14 bases that match TRBD2. V shed 5 bases and J 8 bases; nucleotides not matched to a gene: 8. CDR1 MNHEY and CDR2 SMNVEV come from the germline V gene (reference sequence). CDR3 length: 16 residues. CDR3 DNA sequence: TGTGCCAGCAGTCACACCGGGACTAGCGGGAGCCATGAGCAGTTCTTC. Its protein is CASSHTGTSGSHEQFF.

In this sample, this clone turned up once. V gene TRBV30 combines with J gene TRBJ1-1; D ambiguous. The CDR3 length is 13 residues. The germline V gene has CDR1 GTSNPN and CDR2 SVGIG (reference sequence). Deletions cut 3 bases from V and 0 bases from J, with 8 bases between. The CDR3 sequence: CAWSLQMNTEAFF. CDR3 nucleotide sequence: TGTGCCTGGAGCTTACAGATGAACACTGAAGCTTTCTTT.

This clone was seen only once. This chain connects TRBV18 to TRBJ1-3; D not certain. The V gene's germline CDR1 is KGHSH and CDR2 LQKENI. Trimming left V 0 bases short and J 0 bases short, with 6 bases between. The CDR3 runs to 15 residues. CDR3 residues: CASSPPISSGNTIYF. The CDR3 nucleotides are TGTGCCAGCTCACCACCAATAAGCTCTGGAAACACCATATATTTT. Full variable domain (rest looked up from reference TRBV18 and TRBJ1-3): NAGVMQNPRHLVRRRGQEARLRCSPMKGHSHVYWYRQLPEEGLKFMVYLQKENIIDESGMPKERFSAEFPKEGPSILRIQQVVRGDSAAYFCASSPPISSGNTIYFGEGSWLTVV.

This clone was seen just once. This chain links TRBV4-3 with TRBJ1-2; the D is unclear. Germline V gene data show CDR1 as LGHNA and CDR2 as YSLEER. The V gene lost 1 base and the J gene lost 7 bases, with 10 bases spanning the gap. The CDR3 is made up of 13 amino acids. CDR3 sequence reads: CASSQGSWSGYTF. The CDR3 DNA reads as TGCGCCAGCAGCCAAGGTTCATGGTCTGGCTACACCTTC.

There are a few counts of this clone. This chain uses TRBV5-1 with TRBJ1-1; D not certain. The germline V gene has CDR1 SGHRS and CDR2 YFSETQ. Trimming stripped 6 bases from V and 2 bases from J, with 14 bases between. The CDR3 is made up of 14 amino acids. The DNA for the CDR3 is TGCGCCAGCACGCCCGACGGGGTAAACACTGAAGCTTTCTTT. As protein: CASTPDGVNTEAFF.

This rearrangement joins TRBV6-4 to TRBJ2-7; D is perhaps TRBD2 (6 bases). Germline CDR1 is MRHNA and CDR2 is SNTAGT. The V end lost 3 bases, the J end lost 6 bases, and 15 bases lay between the germline ends. CDR3 length: 14 amino acids. The CDR3 nucleotides read TGTGCCAGCAGTGAGGTTGGAGGGACCTCCGAGCAGTACTTC. Protein: CASSEVGGTSEQYF.

This chain links TRBV6-5 with TRBJ2-1; 9 nucleotides agree with TRBD1. V was pared by 4 bases and J by 4 bases, with 5 bases of the junction left unmatched. Germline V lookup: CDR1 MNHEY, CDR2 SVGAGI. This CDR3 is built from 15 residues. The CDR3 DNA follows: TGTGCCAGCAGTTGGACAGGGGTGAGGTACAATGAGCAGTTCTTC. Translating gives CASSWTGVRYNEQFF.

The chain employs TRBV6-6 and TRBJ2-7; maybe TRBD1 (6 bases). CDR3 length: 14 residues. Germline CDR1 and CDR2: MNHNY and SVGAGI (reference sequence). With 2 bases removed from V and 2 bases from J, the gap between germline ends came to 10 bases. CDR3 loop: CASSYERGTYEQYF. The CDR3 DNA reads TGTGCCAGCAGTTACGAGAGGGGGACCTACGAGCAGTACTTC.

The chain employs TRBV18 and TRBJ1-1; D gene uncertain. V lost 3 bases and J lost 0, with 5 bases in between. Germline V lookup: CDR1 KGHSH, CDR2 LQKENI. The CDR3 consists of 13 residues. The CDR3 sequence is CASSPSVNTEAFF. The CDR3 DNA sequence: TGTGCCAGCTCACCGAGTGTGAACACTGAAGCTTTCTTT.

The V call is TRBV7-2, the J call TRBJ1-6, with TRBD1 as a possible D gene (6 bases). The V end lost 4 bases, the J end lost 7 bases, and 14 bases lay between the germline ends. Germline assignment: CDR1 SGHTA and CDR2 FQGNSA. The CDR3 is 15 amino acids. This chain's CDR3 is CASSSRQATNSPLHF. DNA of the CDR3: TGTGCCAGCAGCTCGAGACAGGCCACCAATTCACCCCTCCACTTT.

The chain combines TRBV28 with TRBJ2-7, with 8 bases fitting TRBD1. Germline V gives CDR1 MDHEN, CDR2 SYDVKM. The V gene end was trimmed by 4 bases and the J gene end by 3 bases; junction bases not matched to a gene: 8. CDR3 length: 15 residues. The CDR3 DNA sequence: TGTGCCAGCAGTTCCTCCGGACAGGGTTACTACGAGCAGTACTTC. As protein: CASSSSGQGYYEQYF. The variable domain in full, completed from reference TRBV28 and TRBJ2-7, reads DVKVTQSSRYLVKRTGEKVFLECVQDMDHENMFWYRQDPGLGLRLIYFSYDVKMKEKGDIPEGYSVSREKKERFSLILESASTNQTSMYLCASSSSGQGYYEQYFGPGTRLTVT.

The genes are TRBV11-2 and TRBJ2-1, with TRBD1 as a possible D gene (5 bases). Germline V gives CDR1 SGHAT, CDR2 FQNNGV. The CDR3 has 15 residues. V gave up 3 bases and J gave up 9 bases, with 18 bases separating them. CDR3 in amino acids: CASSFARVPKGEQFF. CDR3 in DNA: TGTGCCAGCAGCTTTGCCAGGGTTCCGAAGGGTGAGCAGTTCTTC.

This chain joins TRBV29-1 and TRBJ2-3, with TRBD2 identical over 7 bases. CDR1 and CDR2 from the germline V gene are SQVTM and ANQGSEA. The CDR3 is 12 amino acids. With V trimmed by 8 bases and J by 2 bases, 4 bases remained unmatched. Here the CDR3 DNA reads TGCAGCTCCGGACTAGTCACAGATACGCAGTATTTT. Its translation is CSSGLVTDTQYF.

This sequence joins TRBV6-1 and TRBJ1-5; weak D call: TRBD1 (5 bases). CDR3 length: 14 residues. Germline CDR1 MNHNS, CDR2 SASEGT. The V and J ends lost 4 bases and 5 bases respectively, with 12 bases between them. DNA for the CDR3: TGTGCCAGCAGTGCCGGGACTGATTATCAGCCCCAGCATTTT. Encoded protein: CASSAGTDYQPQHF.

The chain has TRBV11-1 and TRBJ2-7, with 13 nucleotides matching TRBD2. J was trimmed by 2 bases and V by 7 bases; bases with no gene match: 17. This CDR3 contains 19 residues. Germline V gene sequence: CDR1 SGHAT, CDR2 FQDESV (reference sequence). The CDR3 bases are TGTGCCAGCACGCCCGGGGGGACTAGCGGGGCCGGAATAACCTACGAGCAGTACTTC. Amino acids: CASTPGGTSGAGITYEQYF.